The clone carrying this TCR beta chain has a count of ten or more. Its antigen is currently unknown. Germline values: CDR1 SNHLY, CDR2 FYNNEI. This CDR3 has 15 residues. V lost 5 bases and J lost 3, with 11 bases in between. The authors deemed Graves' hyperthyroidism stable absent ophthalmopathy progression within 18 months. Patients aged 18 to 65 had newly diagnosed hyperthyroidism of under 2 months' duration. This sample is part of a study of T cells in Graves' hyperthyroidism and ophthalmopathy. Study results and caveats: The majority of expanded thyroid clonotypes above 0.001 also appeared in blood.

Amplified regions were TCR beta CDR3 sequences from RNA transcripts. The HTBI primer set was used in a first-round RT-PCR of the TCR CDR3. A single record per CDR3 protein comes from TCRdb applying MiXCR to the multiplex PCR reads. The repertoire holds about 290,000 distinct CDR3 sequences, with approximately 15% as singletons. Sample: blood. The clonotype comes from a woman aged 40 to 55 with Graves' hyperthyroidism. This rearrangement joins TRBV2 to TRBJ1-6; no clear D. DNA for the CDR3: TGTGCCAGCAGTCCCCGGGAGCTCTATAATTCACCCCTCCACTTT. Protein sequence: CASSPRELYNSPLHF.